This TCR beta chain was found in a study of CD8 T cells in Susac syndrome. CDR1 is SNHLY and CDR2 is FYNNEI in the germline V gene. This CDR3 contains 14 residues. The ends lost 11 bases at V and 1 base at J; junction bases unmatched: 4. Random hexamers served to reverse transcribe roughly 0.45 to 1 ug RNA. MiXCR was run by TCRdb on the immunoSEQ multiplex PCR reads, yielding one entry per CDR3 protein. The sample includes around 170,000 distinct CDR3 sequences, about 95% of them seen just once. The sample taken for sequencing was CD8+ T cells from PBMCs. J is TRBJ1-4 and V is TRBV2; 10 bases agree with TRBD1. This receptor was taken from a human donor with Susac syndrome. The CDR3, as DNA: TGTGCCGGCGGACAGGGGGGAACTAATGAAAAACTGTTTTTT. It encodes CAGGQGGTNEKLFF.